The rows below give T cell receptor beta chains drawn from one sample of a study of quantifying T cell responses using KT2 cells. Each CDR3 protein gets one entry after TCRdb re-called the UMI-ligation and nested PCR reads with MiXCR. The data contain over 35,000 distinct CDR3 sequences, about 17% of them singletons. The source material was PBMCs spiked with cells of the T cell clone KT2. The receptors here all came from a human donor. CDR3s include the opening cysteine and the closing phenylalanine or tryptophan. A D gene is named only where the DNA matches it firmly. Part of the rows lack a size; the others show once, few, many or a class for expanded clones.

length | J | D | size | V | CDR3 | DNA
19 | TRBJ1-2 | - | few | TRBV12-3/TRBV12-4 | CASSYAWRVGAGSNYGYTF | TGTGCCAGCAGTTACGCCTGGCGAGTAGGGGCGGGTTCTAACTATGGCTACACCTTC
15 | TRBJ2-7 | - | many | TRBV20-1 | CSANPEGPSSYEQYF | TGCAGTGCCAACCCCGAGGGACCGAGCTCCTACGAGCAGTACTTC
16 | TRBJ1-2 | - | few | TRBV19 | CASSPEPAGYFYGYTF | TGTGCCAGTAGTCCCGAGCCCGCAGGGTACTTCTATGGCTACACCTTC
17 | TRBJ2-5 | TRBD2 | - | TRBV7-6 | CASSYSPAGAMQETQYF | TGTGCCAGCAGCTATTCCCCTGCGGGAGCCATGCAAGAGACCCAGTACTTC
15 | TRBJ2-7 | TRBD1 | - | TRBV11-2 | CASSLGQGVRREQYF | TGTGCCAGCAGCTTAGGACAGGGGGTTCGGAGGGAGCAGTACTTC
13 | TRBJ2-7 | - | - | TRBV4-1 | CASSQQTDYEQYF | TGCGCCAGCAGCCAACAGACAGACTACGAGCAGTACTTC
13 | TRBJ2-7 | TRBD1 | - | TRBV20-1 | CSALRQGAYEQYF | TGCAGTGCTTTGAGACAGGGAGCGTATGAGCAGTACTTC
17 | TRBJ2-3 | - | - | TRBV12-3/TRBV12-4 | CASSSGIRGTSTDTQYF | TGTGCCAGCAGTTCGGGGATCCGAGGGACTAGCACAGATACGCAGTATTTT
17 | TRBJ1-5 | - | - | TRBV6-1 | CASSGQEWMRSNQPQHF | TGTGCCAGCAGTGGACAGGAGTGGATGAGGAGCAATCAGCCCCAGCATTTT
14 | TRBJ1-1 | - | - | TRBV3-1 | CASSQGIQGTEAFF | TGTGCCAGCAGCCAAGGGATTCAAGGGACTGAAGCTTTCTTT
14 | TRBJ2-5 | - | few | TRBV28 | CASSTKAGIRTQYF | TGTGCCAGCAGTACCAAAGCCGGGATTCGGACCCAGTACTTC
13 | TRBJ2-7 | - | many | TRBV7-6 | CASSLGGAAEQYF | TGTGCCAGCAGCCTCGGTGGGGCAGCCGAGCAGTACTTC
14 | TRBJ1-2 | TRBD1 | - | TRBV20-1 | CSAPGDRAPYGYTF | TGCAGTGCCCCAGGGGACAGGGCTCCCTATGGCTACACCTTC
15 | TRBJ2-7 | - | few | TRBV29-1 | CSVSEGDVSSYEQYF | TGCAGCGTAAGTGAAGGGGACGTGAGCTCCTACGAGCAGTACTTC
16 | TRBJ2-2 | - | few | TRBV7-8 | CASSLVRDTRTGELFF | TGTGCCAGCAGCTTAGTACGGGACACCCGCACCGGGGAGCTGTTTTTT
17 | TRBJ2-3 | TRBD2 | few | TRBV20-1 | CSARGVGVAGRLNTQYF | TGCAGTGCTAGGGGTGTTGGGGTAGCGGGAAGGCTAAATACGCAGTATTTT
13 | TRBJ1-1 | - | many | TRBV29-1 | CSVEISMNTEAFF | TGCAGCGTTGAAATCTCCATGAACACTGAAGCTTTCTTT
14 | TRBJ2-1 | - | few | TRBV28 | CACSGDSSYNEQFF | TGTGCCTGCAGCGGAGACAGCTCCTACAATGAGCAGTTCTTC
13 | TRBJ1-1 | TRBD1 | - | TRBV30 | CAWGTGPNTEAFF | TGTGCCTGGGGGACAGGCCCGAACACTGAAGCTTTCTTT
17 | TRBJ1-4 | TRBD1 | - | TRBV2 | CASSQGRGRGANEKLFF | TGTGCCAGCAGCCAGGGCAGGGGGAGAGGAGCTAATGAAAAACTGTTTTTT
14 | TRBJ2-2 | TRBD1 | few | TRBV7-6 | CASSLATGSRELFF | TGTGCCAGCAGCTTAGCGACAGGGTCAAGGGAGCTGTTTTTT
14 | TRBJ2-3 | TRBD2 | - | TRBV7-9 | CASSPIGLADTQYF | TGTGCCAGCAGCCCGATAGGACTAGCAGATACGCAGTATTTT
15 | TRBJ1-4 | - | few | TRBV7-2 | CASSLVPLSGEKLFF | TGTGCCAGCAGCTTAGTCCCCCTATCGGGTGAAAAACTGTTTTTT
15 | TRBJ1-4 | - | - | TRBV6-1 | CASSTLQGTNEKLFF | TGTGCCAGCAGCACACTACAGGGAACTAATGAAAAACTGTTTTTT
13 | TRBJ1-5 | - | - | TRBV4-2 | CASSQDRYGAQHF | TGTGCCAGCAGCCAAGATCGCTACGGGGCCCAGCATTTT
16 | TRBJ1-5 | - | few | TRBV28 | CASSSPKRGDNQPQHF | TGTGCCAGCAGCTCCCCGAAAAGGGGCGACAATCAGCCCCAGCATTTT
14 | TRBJ1-4 | - | - | TRBV20-1 | CSARDGGRREKLFF | TGCAGTGCTAGAGATGGTGGGCGTCGGGAAAAACTGTTTTTT
14 | TRBJ1-1 | - | - | TRBV27 | CASSMTVLLGEAFF | TGTGCCAGCAGTATGACAGTTCTCCTGGGGGAAGCTTTCTTT
13 | TRBJ1-1 | TRBD1 | once | TRBV28 | CASSPGQRTEAFF | TGTGCCAGCAGTCCGGGACAGCGCACTGAAGCTTTCTTT
15 | TRBJ2-7 | TRBD2 | many | TRBV6-1 | CASSEGLAGVYEQYF | TGTGCCAGCAGTGAGGGACTAGCGGGAGTTTACGAGCAGTACTTC
13 | TRBJ2-5 | - | few | TRBV6-1 | CASSTQGIETQYF | TGTGCCAGCAGTACACAGGGAATTGAGACCCAGTACTTC
15 | TRBJ1-2 | - | few | TRBV6-6 | CASSPQSGTNYGYTF | TGTGCCAGCAGTCCCCAATCGGGGACTAACTATGGCTACACCTTC
18 | TRBJ1-1 | - | - | TRBV7-8 | CASSRGALGGATSTEAFF | TGTGCCAGCAGCCGCGGGGCCTTGGGGGGCGCGACAAGCACTGAAGCTTTCTTT
16 | TRBJ2-2 | TRBD1 | once | TRBV6-6 | CASNQLGGLNTGELFF | TGTGCCAGCAACCAACTAGGGGGCCTGAACACCGGGGAGCTGTTTTTT
14 | TRBJ1-1 | - | - | TRBV6-5 | CASSYGSSNTEAFF | TGTGCCAGCAGTTACGGGTCATCGAACACTGAAGCTTTCTTT
15 | TRBJ2-7 | - | many | TRBV20-1 | CSASRTGLIFYEQYF | TGCAGTGCTAGCCGTACGGGACTTATATTCTACGAGCAGTACTTC
15 | TRBJ2-7 | - | few | TRBV12-3/TRBV12-4 | CASSAGQPPIGEQYF | TGTGCCAGCAGTGCGGGACAGCCTCCCATTGGGGAGCAGTACTTC
15 | TRBJ2-3 | TRBD2 | - | TRBV20-1 | CSARGLAGGIDTRYF | TGCAGTGCTAGGGGACTAGCGGGAGGTATAGATACGCGGTATTTT
13 | TRBJ2-5 | - | - | TRBV14 | CASSQDIEETQYF | TGTGCCAGCAGCCAAGACATAGAAGAGACCCAGTACTTC
14 | TRBJ2-6 | TRBD1 | - | TRBV2 | CAGQGTSGANVLTF | TGTGCCGGACAGGGTACCTCTGGGGCCAACGTCCTGACTTTC
13 | TRBJ2-1 | TRBD2 | few | TRBV20-1 | CSARLAGGREQFF | TGCAGTGCCAGACTAGCGGGAGGTAGAGAGCAGTTCTTC
16 | TRBJ2-6 | - | many | TRBV5-8 | CASSPLLGAGANVLTF | TGTGCCAGCAGCCCCCTGTTGGGGGCTGGGGCCAACGTCCTGACTTTC
13 | TRBJ2-7 | - | many | TRBV20-1 | CSARDRGGYEQYF | TGCAGTGCTAGAGATCGAGGGGGCTACGAGCAGTACTTC
14 | TRBJ2-7 | - | few | TRBV5-1 | CASRVGAGAYEQYF | TGCGCCAGCAGAGTTGGGGCAGGAGCCTACGAGCAGTACTTC
15 | TRBJ2-7 | TRBD2 | - | TRBV3-1 | CASSQSPSGGYEQYF | TGTGCCAGCAGTCAGTCCCCTAGCGGGGGTTACGAGCAGTACTTC
14 | TRBJ2-5 | - | - | TRBV20-1 | CSAREHGPAETQYF | TGCAGTGCTAGAGAGCACGGGCCGGCGGAGACCCAGTACTTC
13 | TRBJ2-3 | - | few | TRBV7-9 | CASSFLTADTQYF | TGTGCCAGCAGCTTTTTGACCGCAGATACGCAGTATTTT